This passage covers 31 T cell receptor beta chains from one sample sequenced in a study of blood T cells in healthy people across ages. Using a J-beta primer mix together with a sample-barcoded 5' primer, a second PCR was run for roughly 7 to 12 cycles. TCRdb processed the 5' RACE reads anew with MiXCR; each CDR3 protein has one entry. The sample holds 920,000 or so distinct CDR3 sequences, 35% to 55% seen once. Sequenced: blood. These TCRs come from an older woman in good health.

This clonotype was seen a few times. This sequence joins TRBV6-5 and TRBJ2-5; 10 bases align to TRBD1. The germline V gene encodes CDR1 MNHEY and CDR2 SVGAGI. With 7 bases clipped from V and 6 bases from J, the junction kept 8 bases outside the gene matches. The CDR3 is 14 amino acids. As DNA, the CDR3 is TGTGCCAGCAACCCTGGGACAGGGGAGAAGACCCAGTACTTC. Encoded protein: CASNPGTGEKTQYF.

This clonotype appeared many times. The DNA of the CDR3 is TGTGCCATCAGTGGGCGGACGACGAACACAGATACGCAGTATTTT. Protein: CAISGRTTNTDTQYF. V gene TRBV10-3 combines with J gene TRBJ2-3; D is unclear. Germline loops: CDR1 ENHRY, CDR2 SYGVKD. CDR3 size: 15 residues. Trimming stripped 4 bases from V and 2 bases from J, with 13 bases between.

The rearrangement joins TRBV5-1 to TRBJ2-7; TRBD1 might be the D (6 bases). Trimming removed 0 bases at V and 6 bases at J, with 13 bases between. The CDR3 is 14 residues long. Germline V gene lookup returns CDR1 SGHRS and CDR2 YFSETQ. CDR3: CASSLAPGVGEQYF. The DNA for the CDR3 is TGCGCCAGCAGCTTGGCCCCAGGGGTGGGCGAGCAGTACTTC. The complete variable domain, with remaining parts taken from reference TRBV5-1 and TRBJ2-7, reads KAGVTQTPRYLIKTRGQQVTLSCSPISGHRSVSWYQQTPGQGLQFLFEYFSETQRNKGNFPGRFSGRQFSNSRSEMNVSTLELGDSALYLCASSLAPGVGEQYFGPGTRLTVT.

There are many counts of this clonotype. CDR3 region: CSASDFNEQYF. The CDR3 nucleotides are TGCAGTGCTAGTGATTTCAACGAGCAGTACTTC. The chain joins TRBV20-1 to TRBJ2-7, with D unclear. Trimming took off 3 bases at V and 5 bases at J, with 8 bases between the two ends. Germline V lookup: CDR1 DFQATT, CDR2 SNEGSKA (reference sequence). CDR3 length: 11 residues.

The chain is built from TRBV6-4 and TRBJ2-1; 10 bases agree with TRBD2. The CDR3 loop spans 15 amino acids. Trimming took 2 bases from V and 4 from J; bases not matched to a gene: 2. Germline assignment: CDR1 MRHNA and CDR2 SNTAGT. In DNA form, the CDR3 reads TGTGCCAGCAGTGACAGCGGGGGGGATTACAATGAGCAGTTCTTC. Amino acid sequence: CASSDSGGDYNEQFF.

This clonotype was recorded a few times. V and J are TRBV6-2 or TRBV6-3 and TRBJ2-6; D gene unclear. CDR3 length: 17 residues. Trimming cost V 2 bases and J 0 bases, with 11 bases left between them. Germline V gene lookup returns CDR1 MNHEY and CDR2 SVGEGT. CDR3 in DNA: TGTGCCAGCAGTTACGGGCGATTTAGCTCTGGGGCCAACGTCCTGACTTTC. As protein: CASSYGRFSSGANVLTF.

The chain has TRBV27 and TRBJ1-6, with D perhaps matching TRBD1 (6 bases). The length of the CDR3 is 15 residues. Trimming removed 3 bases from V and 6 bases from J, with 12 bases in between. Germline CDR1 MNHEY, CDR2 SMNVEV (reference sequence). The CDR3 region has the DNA TGTGCCAGCAGTTTTTCTGGGGGCTTTAATTCACCCCTCCACTTT. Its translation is CASSFSGGFNSPLHF.

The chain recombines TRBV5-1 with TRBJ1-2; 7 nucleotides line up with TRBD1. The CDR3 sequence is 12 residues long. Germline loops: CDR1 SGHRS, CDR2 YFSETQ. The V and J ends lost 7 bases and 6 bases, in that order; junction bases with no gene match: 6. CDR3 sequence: CASRLGTDGYTF. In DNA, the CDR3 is TGCGCCAGCCGACTCGGGACAGATGGCTACACCTTC.

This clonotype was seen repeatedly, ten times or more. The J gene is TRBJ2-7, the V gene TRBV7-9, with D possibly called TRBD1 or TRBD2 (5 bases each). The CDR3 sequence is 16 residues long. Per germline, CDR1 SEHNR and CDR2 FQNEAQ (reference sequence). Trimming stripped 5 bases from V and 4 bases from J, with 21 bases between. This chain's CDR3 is CASSPKEGDGKYEQYF. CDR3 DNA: TGTGCCAGCAGCCCAAAAGAAGGGGACGGAAAGTACGAGCAGTACTTC.

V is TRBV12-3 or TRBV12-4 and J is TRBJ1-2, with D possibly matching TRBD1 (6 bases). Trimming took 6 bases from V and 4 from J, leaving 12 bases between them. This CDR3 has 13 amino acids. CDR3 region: CASSSRGAYGYTF. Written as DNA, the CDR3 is TGTGCCAGCAGCTCGCGGGGGGCCTATGGCTACACCTTC.

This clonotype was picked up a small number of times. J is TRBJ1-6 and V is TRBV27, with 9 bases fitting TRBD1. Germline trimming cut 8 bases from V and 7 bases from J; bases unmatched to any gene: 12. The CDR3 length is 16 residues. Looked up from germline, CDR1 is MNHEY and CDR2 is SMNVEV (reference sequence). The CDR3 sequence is CASRTPQGAKNSPLHF. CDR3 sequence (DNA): TGTGCCAGCCGAACACCACAGGGGGCGAAGAATTCACCCCTCCACTTT.

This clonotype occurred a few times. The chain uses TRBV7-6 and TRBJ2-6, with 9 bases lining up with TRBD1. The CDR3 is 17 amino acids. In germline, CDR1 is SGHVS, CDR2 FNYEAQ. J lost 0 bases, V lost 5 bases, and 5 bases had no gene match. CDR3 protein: CASSPGTGNSGANVLTF. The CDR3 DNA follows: TGTGCCAGCAGCCCAGGGACAGGGAACTCTGGGGCCAACGTCCTGACTTTC.

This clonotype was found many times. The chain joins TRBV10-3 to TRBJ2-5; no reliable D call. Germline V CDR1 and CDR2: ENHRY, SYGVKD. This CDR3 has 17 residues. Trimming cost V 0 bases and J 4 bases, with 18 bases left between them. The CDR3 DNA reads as TGTGCCATCAGTGAGTCTACCCACAGTGATTTCCCAGAGACCCAGTACTTC. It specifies CAISESTHSDFPETQYF.

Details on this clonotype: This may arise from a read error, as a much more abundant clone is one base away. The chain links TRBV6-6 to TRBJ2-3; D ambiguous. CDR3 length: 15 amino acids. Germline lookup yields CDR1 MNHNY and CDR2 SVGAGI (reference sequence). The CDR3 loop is CANSYGGSSTDTQYF. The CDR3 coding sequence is TGTGCCAACAGTTACGGCGGAAGCAGCACAGATACGCAGTATTTT.

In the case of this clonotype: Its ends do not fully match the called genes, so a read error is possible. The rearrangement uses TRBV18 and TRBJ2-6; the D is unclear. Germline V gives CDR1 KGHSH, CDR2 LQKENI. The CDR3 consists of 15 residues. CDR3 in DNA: TGTGCCAGCTCATCACCAAGGGTCGGGGCCAACGTCCTGACTTTC. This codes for CASSSPRVGANVLTF.

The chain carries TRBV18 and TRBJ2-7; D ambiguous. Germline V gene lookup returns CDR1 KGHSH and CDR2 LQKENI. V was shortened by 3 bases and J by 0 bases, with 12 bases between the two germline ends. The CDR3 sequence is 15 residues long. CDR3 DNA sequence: TGTGCCAGCTCACCCGCTCCGGGTCCCTCCTACGAGCAGTACTTC. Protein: CASSPAPGPSYEQYF.

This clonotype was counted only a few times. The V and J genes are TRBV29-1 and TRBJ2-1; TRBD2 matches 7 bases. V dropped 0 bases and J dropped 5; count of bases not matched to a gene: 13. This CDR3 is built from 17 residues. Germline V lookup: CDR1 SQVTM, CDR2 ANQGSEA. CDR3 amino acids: CSVEDFPPGTTNNEQFF. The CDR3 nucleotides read TGCAGCGTTGAAGATTTTCCCCCCGGGACTACAAACAATGAGCAGTTCTTC.

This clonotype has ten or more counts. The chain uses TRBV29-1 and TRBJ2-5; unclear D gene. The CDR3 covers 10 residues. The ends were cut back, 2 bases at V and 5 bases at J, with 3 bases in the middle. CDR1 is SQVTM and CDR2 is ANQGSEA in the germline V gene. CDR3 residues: CSVETETQYF. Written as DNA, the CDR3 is TGCAGCGTTGAAACGGAGACCCAGTACTTC.

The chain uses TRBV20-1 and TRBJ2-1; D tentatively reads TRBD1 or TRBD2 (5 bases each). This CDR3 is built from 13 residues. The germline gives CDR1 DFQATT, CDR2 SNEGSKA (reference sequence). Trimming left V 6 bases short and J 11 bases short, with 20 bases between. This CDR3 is CSAHRGTSLKQFF. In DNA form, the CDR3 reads TGCAGTGCCCACCGAGGGACGTCCCTTAAGCAGTTCTTC.

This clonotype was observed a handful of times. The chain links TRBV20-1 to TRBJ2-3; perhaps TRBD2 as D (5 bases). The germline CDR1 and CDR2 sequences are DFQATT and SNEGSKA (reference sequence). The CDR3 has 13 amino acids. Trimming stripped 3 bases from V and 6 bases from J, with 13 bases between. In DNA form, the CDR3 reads TGCAGTGCTAGGACATTAGGCGGGGATACGCAGTATTTT. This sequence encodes CSARTLGGDTQYF.

In DNA form, the CDR3 reads TGTGCCAGCAGCCCGTTCCCGGGCGAGGTCTATGGCTACACCTTC. It codes for CASSPFPGEVYGYTF. The chain joins TRBV27 to TRBJ1-2; D is uncertain. The V end lost 6 bases, the J end lost 4 bases, and 18 bases lay between the germline ends. Germline-derived CDR1 and CDR2 are MNHEY and SMNVEV (reference sequence). The CDR3 sequence is 15 residues long.

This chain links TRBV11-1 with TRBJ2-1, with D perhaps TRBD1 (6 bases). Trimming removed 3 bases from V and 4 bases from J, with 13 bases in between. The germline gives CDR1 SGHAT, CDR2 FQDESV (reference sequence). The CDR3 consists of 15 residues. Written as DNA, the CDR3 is TGTGCCAGCAGCTTTGATGGGACACGATACAATGAGCAGTTCTTC. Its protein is CASSFDGTRYNEQFF.

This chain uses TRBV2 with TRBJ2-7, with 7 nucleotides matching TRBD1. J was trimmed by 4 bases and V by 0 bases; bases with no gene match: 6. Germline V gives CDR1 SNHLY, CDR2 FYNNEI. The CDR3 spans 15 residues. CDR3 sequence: CASSEARQGGYEQYF. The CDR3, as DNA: TGTGCCAGCAGTGAAGCGCGACAGGGCGGATACGAGCAGTACTTC.

The CDR3 sequence is CASSWLIAGGTHNEQYF. CDR3 coding DNA: TGTGCCAGCAGTTGGCTGATAGCGGGAGGGACCCACAATGAGCAGTACTTC. J is TRBJ2-7 and V is TRBV27, with TRBD2 identical over 11 bases. CDR1 is MNHEY, CDR2 SMNVEV, per germline (reference sequence). V lost 4 bases, J lost 7 bases, and 15 bases stayed unmatched. The CDR3 sequence is 17 residues long.

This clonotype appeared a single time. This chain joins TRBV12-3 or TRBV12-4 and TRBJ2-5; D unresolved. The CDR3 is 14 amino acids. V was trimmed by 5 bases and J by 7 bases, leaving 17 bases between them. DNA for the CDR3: TGTGCCAGCAGTGTTAGGTCCGTTTCGGGGACCCAGTACTTC. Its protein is CASSVRSVSGTQYF.

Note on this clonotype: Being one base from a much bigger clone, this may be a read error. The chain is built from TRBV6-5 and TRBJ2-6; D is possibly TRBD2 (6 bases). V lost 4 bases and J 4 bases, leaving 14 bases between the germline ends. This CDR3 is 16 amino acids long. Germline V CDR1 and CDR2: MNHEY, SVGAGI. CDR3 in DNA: TGTGCCAGCAGTTGCGGGGCAGGGACCGGGGCCAACGTCCTGACTTTC. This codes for CASSCGAGTGANVLTF.

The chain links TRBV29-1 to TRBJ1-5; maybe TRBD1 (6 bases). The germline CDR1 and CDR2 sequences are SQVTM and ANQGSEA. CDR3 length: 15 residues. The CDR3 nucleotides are TGCACCCTCCCAGACAGGAGTTATAGCAATCAGCCCCAGCATTTT. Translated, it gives CTLPDRSYSNQPQHF.

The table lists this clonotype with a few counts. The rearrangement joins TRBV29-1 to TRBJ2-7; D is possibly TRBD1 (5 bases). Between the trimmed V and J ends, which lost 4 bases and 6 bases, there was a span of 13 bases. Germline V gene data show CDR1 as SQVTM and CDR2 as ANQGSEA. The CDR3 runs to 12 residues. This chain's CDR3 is CSVGLGQCEQYF. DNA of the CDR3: TGCAGCGTTGGACTGGGGCAGTGCGAGCAGTACTTC.

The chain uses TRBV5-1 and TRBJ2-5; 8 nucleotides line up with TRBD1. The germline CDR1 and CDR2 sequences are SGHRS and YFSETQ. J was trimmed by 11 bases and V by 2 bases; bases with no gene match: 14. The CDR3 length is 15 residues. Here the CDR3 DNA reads TGCGCCAGCAGCTTTCCGGACAGGGAGCAAAATGAGCAGTACTTC. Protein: CASSFPDREQNEQYF.

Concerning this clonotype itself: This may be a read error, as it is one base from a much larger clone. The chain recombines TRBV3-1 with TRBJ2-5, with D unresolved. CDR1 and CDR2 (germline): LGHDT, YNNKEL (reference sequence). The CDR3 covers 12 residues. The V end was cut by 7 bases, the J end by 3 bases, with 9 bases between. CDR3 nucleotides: TGTGCCAGCATCCCCATTAAAGAGACCCAGTACTTC. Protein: CASIPIKETQYF.

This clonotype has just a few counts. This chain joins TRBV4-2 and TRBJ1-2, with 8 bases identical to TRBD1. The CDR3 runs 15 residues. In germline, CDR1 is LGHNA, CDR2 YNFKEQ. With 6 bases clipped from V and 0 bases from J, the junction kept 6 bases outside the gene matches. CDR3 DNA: TGTGCCAGCAGGGCTACAGGGGGTTCTAACTATGGCTACACCTTC. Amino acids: CASRATGGSNYGYTF.